This TCR beta chain was observed in a study of T cell changes during pregnancy in multiple sclerosis. Profiling relied on immunoSEQ multiplex PCR, and the TCRdb table lists in-frame clones only, not all of them. The repertoire includes about 53,000 clones, approximately 91% of them detected once, and less than 0.6% sits in the top ten. CDR3 length equals 11 residues. CDR1 is DFQATT, CDR2 SNEGSKA, per germline (reference sequence). The origin of this receptor is a female donor with multiple sclerosis, enrolled in a pregnancy study. The chain uses TRBV20-1 and TRBJ1-1; 7 bases match TRBD1. The specimen was CD4+ T cells from peripheral blood mononuclear cells, collected in the third trimester of pregnancy. DNA for the CDR3: TGCACCCAACAGGGGATCACTGAAGCTTTCTTT. Residues: CTQQGITEAFF.